The clone carrying this T cell receptor beta chain was seen only a few times. These data come from a study of patients and donors after allogeneic stem cell transplantation. TCRdb recomputed calls from the RT-PCR reads with MiXCR, one row per CDR3 protein. The table records approximately 170,000 distinct CDR3 sequences, about 29% of them present only once. The V gene lost 1 base and the J gene lost 1 base, with 11 bases spanning the gap. Germline loops: CDR1 SGHAT, CDR2 FQNNGV. The CDR3 runs to 16 residues. The J gene is TRBJ1-5, the V gene TRBV11-2, with D unresolved. Material: blood, either unsorted or a sorted T cell fraction (not recorded which). The source of this sequence is a human donor who was either an allogeneic HSCT recipient or a stem cell or donor lymphocyte infusion donor (not recorded which). It is not recorded whose cells these are; they may come from a transplant donor. The CDR3 sequence: CASSLGLGRSNQPQHF. Here the CDR3 DNA reads TGTGCCAGCAGCTTAGGCCTTGGAAGGAGCAATCAGCCCCAGCATTTT.